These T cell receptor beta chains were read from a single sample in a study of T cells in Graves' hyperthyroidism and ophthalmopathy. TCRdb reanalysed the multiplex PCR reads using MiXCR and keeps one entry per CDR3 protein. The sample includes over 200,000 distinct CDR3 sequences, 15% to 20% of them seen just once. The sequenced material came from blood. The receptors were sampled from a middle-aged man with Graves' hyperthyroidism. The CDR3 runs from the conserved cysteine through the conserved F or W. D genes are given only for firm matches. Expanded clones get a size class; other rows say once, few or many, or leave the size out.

CDR3aa: CASSLDKANTGELFF
CDR3nt: TGCGCCAGCAGCTTGGATAAGGCGAACACCGGGGAGCTGTTTTTT
v_gene: TRBV5-1
j_gene: TRBJ2-2
d_gene: .
abundance: .

CDR3aa: CASSARGGNLYNEQFF
CDR3nt: TGTGCCAGCAGTGCCCGAGGGGGGAACCTATACAATGAGCAGTTCTTC
v_gene: TRBV28
j_gene: TRBJ2-1
d_gene: .
abundance: .

CDR3aa: CASSRSWDGSSYEQYF
CDR3nt: TGTGCCAGCAGCCGTAGTTGGGACGGTAGCTCCTACGAGCAGTACTTC
v_gene: TRBV9
j_gene: TRBJ2-7
d_gene: .
abundance: many

CDR3aa: CASSEAGGSNEKLFF
CDR3nt: TGTGCCAGCAGTGAAGCAGGGGGCTCAAATGAAAAACTGTTTTTT
v_gene: TRBV2
j_gene: TRBJ1-4
d_gene: TRBD1
abundance: many

CDR3aa: CASSRGLAGESHEQFF
CDR3nt: TGTGCCAGCAGCCGAGGACTAGCGGGGGAATCCCATGAGCAGTTCTTC
v_gene: TRBV4-2
j_gene: TRBJ2-1
d_gene: TRBD2
abundance: few

CDR3aa: CASSLSPPGGGSYEQYF
CDR3nt: TGCGCCAGCAGCTTGAGCCCACCGGGGGGCGGCTCCTACGAGCAGTACTTC
v_gene: TRBV5-1
j_gene: TRBJ2-7
d_gene: .
abundance: many

CDR3aa: CASSRQGSPEAFF
CDR3nt: TGTGCCAGCTCACGGCAGGGTTCCCCTGAAGCTTTCTTT
v_gene: TRBV18
j_gene: TRBJ1-1
d_gene: .
abundance: many

CDR3aa: CASSSRQGANEQFF
CDR3nt: TGTGCCAGCAGTTCAAGGCAGGGAGCTAATGAGCAGTTCTTC
v_gene: TRBV28
j_gene: TRBJ2-1
d_gene: .
abundance: .

CDR3aa: CASRDRGSWETQYF
CDR3nt: TGTGCCAGCAGAGACAGGGGGTCGTGGGAGACCCAGTACTTC
v_gene: TRBV2
j_gene: TRBJ2-5
d_gene: TRBD1
abundance: many

CDR3aa: CSANPDLGNQPQHF
CDR3nt: TGCAGTGCCAACCCGGACCTAGGCAATCAGCCCCAGCATTTT
v_gene: TRBV20-1
j_gene: TRBJ1-5
d_gene: .
abundance: many

CDR3aa: CASSSQRGPDGEQFF
CDR3nt: TGCGCCAGCAGCTCTCAACGGGGCCCAGACGGTGAGCAGTTCTTC
v_gene: TRBV11-1
j_gene: TRBJ2-1
d_gene: .
abundance: .

CDR3aa: CASSFQRLPAGNEQYF
CDR3nt: TGTGCCAGCAGTTTTCAGAGACTCCCCGCGGGGAACGAGCAGTACTTC
v_gene: TRBV28
j_gene: TRBJ2-7
d_gene: .
abundance: many

CDR3aa: CASSYGAPYSNQPQHF
CDR3nt: TGTGCCAGCAGTTACGGGGCACCGTATAGCAATCAGCCCCAGCATTTT
v_gene: TRBV6-9
j_gene: TRBJ1-5
d_gene: .
abundance: .

CDR3aa: CASRTGSANTIYF
CDR3nt: TGCGCCAGCAGAACAGGGAGCGCCAACACCATATATTTT
v_gene: TRBV5-1
j_gene: TRBJ1-3
d_gene: .
abundance: .

CDR3aa: CASTDPTAVTNYGYTF
CDR3nt: TGTGCCAGCACCGATCCGACAGCTGTCACTAACTATGGCTACACCTTC
v_gene: TRBV6-2/TRBV6-3
j_gene: TRBJ1-2
d_gene: .
abundance: many

CDR3aa: CASSITGYEKLFF
CDR3nt: TGCGCCAGCAGCATTACAGGGTATGAAAAACTGTTTTTT
v_gene: TRBV5-1
j_gene: TRBJ1-4
d_gene: .
abundance: .

CDR3aa: CATSDTADSGETQYF
CDR3nt: TGTGCCACCAGTGACACTGCGGACAGTGGAGAGACCCAGTACTTC
v_gene: TRBV24-1
j_gene: TRBJ2-5
d_gene: .
abundance: .

CDR3aa: CASSPWSLGEQYF
CDR3nt: TGCGCCAGCAGCCCCTGGTCCCTGGGGGAGCAGTACTTC
v_gene: TRBV4-3
j_gene: TRBJ2-7
d_gene: .
abundance: few

CDR3aa: CAVGDETDEPGYTF
CDR3nt: TGTGCCGTGGGGGATGAGACAGATGAGCCCGGCTACACCTTC
v_gene: TRBV7-9
j_gene: TRBJ1-2
d_gene: .
abundance: few

CDR3aa: CASSLATGTPRSSYEQYF
CDR3nt: TGTGCCAGCAGCTTAGCGACCGGGACCCCGAGGAGCTCCTACGAGCAGTACTTC
v_gene: TRBV7-2
j_gene: TRBJ2-7
d_gene: .
abundance: .

CDR3aa: CAKICRGYGYTF
CDR3nt: TGTGCCAAAATTTGCAGGGGCTATGGCTACACCTTC
v_gene: TRBV27
j_gene: TRBJ1-2
d_gene: .
abundance: few

CDR3aa: CASSQGLGGDEAFF
CDR3nt: TGTGCCAGCAGCCAAGGATTAGGGGGAGATGAAGCTTTCTTT
v_gene: TRBV14
j_gene: TRBJ1-1
d_gene: .
abundance: few

CDR3aa: CSASFRDLHTEAFF
CDR3nt: TGCAGTGCTAGTTTCAGGGACCTTCACACTGAAGCTTTCTTT
v_gene: TRBV20-1
j_gene: TRBJ1-1
d_gene: .
abundance: few

CDR3aa: CASSTGAGMNTEAFF
CDR3nt: TGCGCCAGCAGCACTGGGGCGGGAATGAACACTGAAGCTTTCTTT
v_gene: TRBV5-1
j_gene: TRBJ1-1
d_gene: .
abundance: many

CDR3aa: CTSSLGGSIWAEQYF
CDR3nt: TGTACCAGCAGTTTAGGGGGGTCTATTTGGGCCGAGCAGTACTTC
v_gene: TRBV27
j_gene: TRBJ2-7
d_gene: .
abundance: few

CDR3aa: CASSHSVHEQFF
CDR3nt: TGCGCCAGCAGCCATTCAGTCCATGAGCAGTTCTTC
v_gene: TRBV4-3
j_gene: TRBJ2-1
d_gene: .
abundance: .

CDR3aa: CASSPTTGESIQYF
CDR3nt: TGTGCCAGCTCCCCTACGACAGGGGAGAGCATTCAGTACTTC
v_gene: TRBV18
j_gene: TRBJ2-4
d_gene: TRBD1
abundance: many

CDR3aa: CASTERTLSYNEQFF
CDR3nt: TGTGCCAGCACCGAACGGACACTCTCCTACAATGAGCAGTTCTTC
v_gene: TRBV6-2/TRBV6-3
j_gene: TRBJ2-1
d_gene: .
abundance: many

CDR3aa: CASSYSGQGVSPLHF
CDR3nt: TGTGCCAGCAGTTACTCGGGACAGGGTGTTTCACCCCTCCACTTT
v_gene: TRBV6-5
j_gene: TRBJ1-6
d_gene: TRBD1
abundance: .

CDR3aa: CASSLGTAGGYPDTQYF
CDR3nt: TGTGCCAGCAGCTTGGGGACTGCGGGGGGTTATCCAGATACGCAGTATTTT
v_gene: TRBV7-8
j_gene: TRBJ2-3
d_gene: TRBD2
abundance: many

CDR3aa: CASSRLAGGSGDTQYF
CDR3nt: TGTGCCAGCAGCCGACTAGCGGGGGGAAGTGGTGATACGCAGTATTTT
v_gene: TRBV7-3
j_gene: TRBJ2-3
d_gene: TRBD2
abundance: few

CDR3aa: CASSIPGTSGGAHEQYF
CDR3nt: TGTGCCAGCAGCATCCCCGGGACTAGCGGGGGGGCTCACGAGCAGTACTTC
v_gene: TRBV28
j_gene: TRBJ2-7
d_gene: TRBD2
abundance: .

CDR3aa: CASSLGGGLVPDTQYF
CDR3nt: TGTGCCAGCAGCTTAGGAGGGGGACTAGTCCCAGATACGCAGTATTTT
v_gene: TRBV7-2
j_gene: TRBJ2-3
d_gene: TRBD2
abundance: .

CDR3aa: CASSLPGTGVEKLFF
CDR3nt: TGTGCCAGCAGCTTACCCGGGACAGGGGTCGAAAAACTGTTTTTT
v_gene: TRBV7-2
j_gene: TRBJ1-4
d_gene: TRBD1
abundance: many

CDR3aa: CASSQETGGHEQYF
CDR3nt: TGCGCCAGCAGCCAAGAGACAGGGGGGCATGAGCAGTACTTC
v_gene: TRBV4-3
j_gene: TRBJ2-7
d_gene: TRBD1
abundance: many